There are a few counts of the clone carrying this TCR beta chain. Antigen specificity is unknown. The data are from a study of beta chain features in type 1 diabetes. General study results and limits: TCRB CDR3s from Type 1 diabetes patients were moderately but significantly shorter in all four CD4+ subsets.

Every isolated RNA sample was fully reverse transcribed, so sequencing captured expressed TCRB transcripts. Assay used: immunoSEQ multiplex PCR; TCRdb lists only in-frame clones, some missing. The table records about 160,000 clones, approximately 9.1% of them present only once. It was one heparinised blood draw, averaging about 0.12 L, that each donor gave. CD45RO/CCR7/CD25/CD127/CD95/CD27 staining was used to isolate CD4+ naive, central memory, regulatory and stem cell-like memory cells by sorting. This CDR3 region has 15 residues. J lost 6 bases, V lost 4 bases, and 6 bases had no gene match. In germline, CDR1 is SGHRS, CDR2 YFSETQ.

The sequence was obtained from a woman aged 18-30 years in good health. V usage is TRBV5-1 and J usage is TRBJ2-1; 11 nucleotides line up with TRBD1. Sequenced sample: central memory CD4+ T cells from blood. Here the CDR3 DNA reads TGCGCCAGCAGCCCTGGACAGGGGGCAAGCAATGAGCAGTTCTTC. This gives the protein CASSPGQGASNEQFF.